This T cell receptor beta chain was captured in a study of shared clonotypes between healthy human individuals. The method was immunoSEQ multiplex PCR; TCRdb's version includes in-frame clones alone and lacks a portion of them. In the table there are approximately 1.5 million clones, around 98% of which are singletons. All donors were healthy HIV-negative adults lacking recent acute infections or vaccinations. The CDR3 length is 13 residues. V was pared by 6 bases and J by 0 bases, with 3 bases between. The germline CDR1 and CDR2 sequences are SGHDN and FVKESK. The sequenced sample was naive CD4+ T cells sorted from blood. Noted subset: CD45RA+ positively selected. V gene TRBV14 combines with J gene TRBJ2-6; the D is unclear. The TCR comes from a man younger than 45 in good health. This chain's CDR3 is CASRPSGANVLTF. CDR3 DNA: TGTGCCAGCAGACCCTCTGGGGCCAACGTCCTGACTTTC.